This TCR beta chain was recorded in a study of cytomegalovirus exposure and HLA in healthy donors. General study results and limits: Most TCR sequences showed up rarely, but some public TCRs showed up in many donors. Compared with the approximately 700-donor mean, an Asian-associated ancestry cluster reportedly had fewer N-insertions, according to a later analysis. In most subjects, TCR beta sequences reportedly gave accurate predictions of HLA-A and HLA-B alleles. When analyzed later, the rates of TCR association showed variation by HLA locus, with DRB1 the most and HLA-C the fewest.

Use of 60 Vbeta and 13 Jbeta primers characterized the PCR. Repertoires were generated with immunoSEQ multiplex PCR, while TCRdb's copy carries only in-frame clones and drops some. The table has about 98,000 clones, over 75% seen once; the top ten hold under 4.5%. Concerning this clone: Its antigen is currently unknown.

The CDR3 contains 15 residues. The germline V gene has CDR1 SGHRS and CDR2 YFSETQ. V trimming: 3 bases; J trimming: 0 bases; junction bases outside the gene matches: 3. The TCR sequence derives from a female donor in good health and CMV-seropositive. The sequencing sample was made of PBMCs. The genes are TRBV5-1 and TRBJ2-3; TRBD2 aligns across 8 bases. This chain's CDR3 is CASSSLAGSTDTQYF. The CDR3 DNA sequence: TGCGCCAGCAGCTCCCTAGCGGGTAGCACAGATACGCAGTATTTT.